This T cell receptor (beta chain) stems from a study of T cell responses to AZD1222 COVID-19 vaccine. Study conclusions and caveats: As reported, nearly half of all spike-specific TCRs target variant regions that are unmutated. Compared with day 0, the breadth and depth of the Spike-specific TCR repertoire rose significantly after two doses of AZD1222. Regions 160-218 and 743-854 held dominance among vaccine-associated CD4 TCRs, which spanned spike. Donors in the cohort were predominantly white British and more often female, and clonal diversity was possibly underestimated.

A word on this clone: Its antigen is unknown.

Unmatched junction bases numbered 8, after V lost 2 bases and J lost 6 bases. The CDR3 has 15 amino acids. CDR1 and CDR2 (germline): SQVTM, ANQGSEA. Generated by immunoSEQ multiplex PCR, the TCRdb table keeps only in-frame clones and is missing some. The sample comprises about 140,000 clones, roughly 92% of which are singletons, and approximately 4.7% rests with the top ten. The sequence came from an adult in good health. V usage is TRBV29-1 and J usage is TRBJ2-3; 10 nucleotides line up with TRBD1. This specimen was peripheral blood, taken on day 0 of AZD1222 vaccination. DNA of the CDR3: TGCAGCGTTGAAAGTGGGACAGGGGTCTCTGATACGCAGTATTTT. Protein sequence: CSVESGTGVSDTQYF.